This T cell receptor beta chain appears in the sequencing data of a study of blood T cell repertoires in COVID-19. Study overall: The United States, Italy and Spain provided the acute and convalescent COVID-19 samples. The cDNA or gDNA used as material had been derived from T cells, B-cell-depleted T cells, or PBMCs.

As processed by the authors: Reference gene primer amplification yielded estimated nucleated cell counts. Libraries were prepared by immunoSEQ multiplex PCR; TCRdb keeps only in-frame clonotypes and omits some of them. The DNA gave D and trimming, while V, J and clone size come from that table. The sample holds about 250,000 clones; approximately 86% are singletons and the top ten take 1.3% to 1.5%. Germline V gene data show CDR1 as MDHEN and CDR2 as SYDVKM. CDR3 size: 14 residues. The V end lost 6 bases, the J end lost 8 bases, and 19 bases lay between the germline ends. The source of this sequence is a man of 80 years or more with acute or convalescent COVID-19. The sample taken for sequencing was peripheral blood. The chain joins TRBV28 to TRBJ1-2; D remains ambiguous. CDR3 bases: TGTGCCAGCAGAGTCTCCCTGGCGGTAATGGGCTACACCTTC. As protein: CASRVSLAVMGYTF.